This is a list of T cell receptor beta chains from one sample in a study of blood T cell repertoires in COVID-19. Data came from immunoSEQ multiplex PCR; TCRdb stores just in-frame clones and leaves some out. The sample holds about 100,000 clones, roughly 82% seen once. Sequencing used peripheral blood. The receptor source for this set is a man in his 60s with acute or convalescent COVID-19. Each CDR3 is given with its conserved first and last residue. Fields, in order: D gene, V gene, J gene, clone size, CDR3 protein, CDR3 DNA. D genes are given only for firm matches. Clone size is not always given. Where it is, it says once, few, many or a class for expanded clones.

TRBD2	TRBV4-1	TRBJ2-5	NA	CASSQDALAANYQETQYF	TGCGCCAGCAGCCAAGACGCACTAGCGGCCAACTACCAAGAGACCCAGTACTTC
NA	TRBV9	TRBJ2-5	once	CASSVGISGFETQYF	TGTGCCAGCAGCGTGGGGATAAGCGGGTTTGAGACCCAGTACTTC
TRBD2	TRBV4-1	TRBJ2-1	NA	CASSPLAGDYNEQFF	TGCGCCAGCAGTCCACTAGCGGGAGATTACAATGAGCAGTTCTTC
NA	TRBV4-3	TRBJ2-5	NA	CASSQAGGGETQYF	TGCGCCAGCAGCCAAGCCGGAGGCGGAGAGACCCAGTACTTC
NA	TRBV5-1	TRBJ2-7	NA	CASSLVQGDYEQYF	TGCGCCAGCAGCTTGGTACAGGGAGACTACGAGCAGTACTTC
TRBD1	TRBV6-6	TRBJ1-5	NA	CASSYPGGVEPQHF	TGTGCCAGCAGTTACCCAGGGGGAGTGGAGCCCCAGCATTTT
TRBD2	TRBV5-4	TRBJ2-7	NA	CASSPEREYYEQYF	TGTGCCAGCAGCCCGGAGCGGGAGTACTACGAGCAGTACTTC
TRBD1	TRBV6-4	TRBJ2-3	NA	CASSAQGFFTDTQYF	TGTGCCAGCAGTGCACAGGGGTTTTTCACAGATACGCAGTATTTT
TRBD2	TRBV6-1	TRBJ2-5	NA	CASSEISGKRTQYF	TGTGCCAGCAGTGAGATCAGCGGGAAAAGGACCCAGTACTTC
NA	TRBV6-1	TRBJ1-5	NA	CASSDSLGAGNQPQHF	TGTGCCAGCAGTGATTCTCTTGGGGCAGGAAATCAGCCCCAGCATTTT
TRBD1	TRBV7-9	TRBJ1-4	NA	CASSLGRTGAAPGEKLFF	TGTGCCAGCAGCTTGGGGCGGACAGGGGCGGCCCCGGGGGAAAAACTGTTTTTT
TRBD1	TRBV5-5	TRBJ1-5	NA	CASSWDPGTGRKAQHF	TGTGCCAGCAGCTGGGATCCCGGGACAGGGCGTAAAGCCCAGCATTTT
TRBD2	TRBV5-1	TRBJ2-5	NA	CASSLVVAGAETQYF	TGCGCCAGCAGCTTGGTTGTAGCGGGAGCGGAGACCCAGTACTTC
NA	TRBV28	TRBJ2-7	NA	CASRYSDRYEQYF	TGTGCCAGCAGATACTCCGACAGATACGAGCAGTACTTC
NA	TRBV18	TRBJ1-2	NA	CASSLRDTYGYIF	TGTGCCAGCTCACTCCGGGACACCTATGGCTACATCTTC
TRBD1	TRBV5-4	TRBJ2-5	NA	CASSPGQGDTETQYF	TGTGCCAGCAGCCCAGGACAGGGGGACACGGAGACCCAGTACTTC
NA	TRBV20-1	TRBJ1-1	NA	CSASPAGGEAFF	TGCAGTGCTAGTCCCGCGGGCGGGGAAGCTTTCTTT
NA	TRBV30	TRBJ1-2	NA	CAWSNRGLYGYTF	TGTGCCTGGAGTAATAGGGGACTATATGGCTACACCTTC
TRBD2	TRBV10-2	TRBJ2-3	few	CASSGRGTSGPGTQYF	TGCGCCAGCAGTGGCCGGGGGACTAGCGGCCCTGGTACGCAGTATTTT
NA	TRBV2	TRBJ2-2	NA	CASSVRGLYAGELFF	TGTGCCAGCAGTGTGCGGGGGCTGTATGCCGGGGAGCTGTTTTTT
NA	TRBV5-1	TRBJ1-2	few	CASSTSQGNYGYTF	TGCGCCAGCAGCACATCACAGGGTAACTATGGCTACACCTTC
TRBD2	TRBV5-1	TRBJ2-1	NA	CASSPSGTTYNEQFF	TGCGCCAGCAGCCCATCCGGGACTACCTACAATGAGCAGTTCTTC